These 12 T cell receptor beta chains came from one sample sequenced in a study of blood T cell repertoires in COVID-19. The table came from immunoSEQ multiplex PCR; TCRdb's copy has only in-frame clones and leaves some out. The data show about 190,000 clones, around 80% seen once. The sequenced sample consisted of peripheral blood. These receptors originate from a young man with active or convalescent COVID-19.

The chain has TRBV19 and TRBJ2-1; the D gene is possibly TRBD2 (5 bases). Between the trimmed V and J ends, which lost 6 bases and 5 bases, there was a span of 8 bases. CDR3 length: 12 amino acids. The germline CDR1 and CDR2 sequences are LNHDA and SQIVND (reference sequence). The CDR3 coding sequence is TGTGCCAGTAGCGGGGTTGACAATGAGCAGTTCTTC. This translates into CASSGVDNEQFF.

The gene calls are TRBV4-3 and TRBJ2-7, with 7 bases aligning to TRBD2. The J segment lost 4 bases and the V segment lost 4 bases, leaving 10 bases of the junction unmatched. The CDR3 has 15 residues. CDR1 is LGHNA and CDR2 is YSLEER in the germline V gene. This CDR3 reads CASSLGVAGVYEQYF. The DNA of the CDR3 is TGCGCCAGCAGCCTAGGGGTAGCGGGTGTTTACGAGCAGTACTTC.

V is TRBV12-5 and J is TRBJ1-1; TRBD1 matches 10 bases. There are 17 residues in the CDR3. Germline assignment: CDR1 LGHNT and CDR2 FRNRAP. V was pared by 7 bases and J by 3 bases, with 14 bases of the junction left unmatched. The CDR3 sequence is CASVLGQGVYEDTEAFF. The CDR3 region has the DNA TGTGCTAGTGTTTTAGGACAGGGGGTCTATGAAGACACTGAAGCTTTCTTT.

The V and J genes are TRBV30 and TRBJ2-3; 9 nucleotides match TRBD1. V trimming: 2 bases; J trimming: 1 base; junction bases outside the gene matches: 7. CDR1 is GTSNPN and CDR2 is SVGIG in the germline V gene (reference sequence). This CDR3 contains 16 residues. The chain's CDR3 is CAWSQDRGRGTDTQYF. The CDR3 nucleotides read TGTGCCTGGAGTCAGGACAGGGGAAGGGGCACAGATACGCAGTATTTT.

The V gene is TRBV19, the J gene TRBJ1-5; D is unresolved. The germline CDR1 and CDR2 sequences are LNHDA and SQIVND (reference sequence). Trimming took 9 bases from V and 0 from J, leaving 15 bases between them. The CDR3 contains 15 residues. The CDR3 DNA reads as TGTGCCAGCGCGCCTAACAGCAATAGCAATCAGCCCCAGCATTTT. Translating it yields CASAPNSNSNQPQHF.

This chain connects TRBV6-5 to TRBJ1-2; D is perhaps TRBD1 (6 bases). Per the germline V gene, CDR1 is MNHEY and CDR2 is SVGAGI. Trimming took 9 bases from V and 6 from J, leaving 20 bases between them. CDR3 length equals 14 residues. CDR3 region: CASRGQGYRDGYTF. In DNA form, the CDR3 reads TGTGCCAGTCGAGGCCAGGGGTACAGGGATGGCTACACCTTC.

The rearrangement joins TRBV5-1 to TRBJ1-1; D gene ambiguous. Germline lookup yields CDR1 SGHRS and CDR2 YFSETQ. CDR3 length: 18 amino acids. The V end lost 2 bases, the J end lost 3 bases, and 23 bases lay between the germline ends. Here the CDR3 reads CASSFSRFTPAPDTEAFF. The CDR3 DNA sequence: TGCGCCAGCAGCTTCTCCCGGTTTACCCCAGCGCCGGACACTGAAGCTTTCTTT.

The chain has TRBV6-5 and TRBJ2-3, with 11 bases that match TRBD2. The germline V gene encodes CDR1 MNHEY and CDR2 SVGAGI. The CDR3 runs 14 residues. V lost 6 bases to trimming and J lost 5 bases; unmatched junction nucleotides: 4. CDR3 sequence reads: CASRTTSGRDTQYF. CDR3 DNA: TGTGCCAGCAGGACAACTAGCGGGAGAGATACGCAGTATTTT.

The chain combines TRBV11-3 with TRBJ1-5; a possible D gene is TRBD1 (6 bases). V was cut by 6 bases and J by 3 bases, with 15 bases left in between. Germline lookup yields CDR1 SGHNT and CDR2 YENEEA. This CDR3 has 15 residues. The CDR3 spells CASSPLDSLNQPQHF. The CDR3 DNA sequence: TGTGCCAGCAGTCCCCTGGACAGCCTCAATCAGCCCCAGCATTTT.

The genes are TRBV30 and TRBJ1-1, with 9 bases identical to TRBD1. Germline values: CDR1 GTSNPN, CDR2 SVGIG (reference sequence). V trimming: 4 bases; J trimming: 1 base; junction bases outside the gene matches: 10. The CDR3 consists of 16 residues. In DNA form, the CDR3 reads TGTGCCTGGACCACGGACAGGGGCCCCACGAACACTGAAGCTTTCTTT. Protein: CAWTTDRGPTNTEAFF.

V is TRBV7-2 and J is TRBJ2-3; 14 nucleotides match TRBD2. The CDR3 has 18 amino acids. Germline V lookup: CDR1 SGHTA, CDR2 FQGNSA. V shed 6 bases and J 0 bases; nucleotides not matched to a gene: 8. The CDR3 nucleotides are TGTGCCAGCAGACGGGGACTAGCGGGAGTACCTAGCACAGATACGCAGTATTTT. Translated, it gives CASRRGLAGVPSTDTQYF.

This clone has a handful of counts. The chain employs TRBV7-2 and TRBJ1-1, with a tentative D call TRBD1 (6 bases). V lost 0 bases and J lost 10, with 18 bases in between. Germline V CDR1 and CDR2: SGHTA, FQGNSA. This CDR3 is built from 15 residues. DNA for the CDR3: TGTGCCAGCAGCTTAGCGTCCGGGACACACGGGGCAGCTTTCTTT. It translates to CASSLASGTHGAAFF.